Here is one T cell receptor beta chain with its context. What it binds is unknown. This sample is part of a study of T cell repertoires in cytomegalovirus infection. Study information: Recently described HLA-C-restricted plus well-studied HLA-B-restricted CMV epitopes were used. Public TCR beta signatures provided an indication of both CMV infection and a matching HLA type.

TCRdb itself ran the reads through MiXCR, one entry per CDR3 protein. The sample includes approximately 730,000 distinct CDR3 sequences, around a third of them seen just once. V was trimmed by 7 bases and J by 8 bases, leaving 16 bases between them. This CDR3 is 13 amino acids long. CDR1 LNHDA and CDR2 SQIVND come from the germline V gene (reference sequence). Study-wide results and caveats: Of the TCR beta families, the public ones yielded a cumulative frequency that identified carriers of CMV plus the relevant HLA. In two of eight donors, the top clonotype was HLA-C-restricted CMV-specific.

The chain combines TRBV19 with TRBJ2-3; TRBD2 might be the D (6 bases). The sequences come from cultured PBMCs, collected from culture after CMV antigen stimulation. The receptor was isolated from a human donor in good health (CMV status not recorded). Some clones in this sample may be carry-over from other donors' samples. CDR3 sequence (DNA): TGTGCCAGTACCCCGACCCGGCGGGGTACGCAGTATTTT. Its protein is CASTPTRRGTQYF.